This passage covers 2 T cell receptor beta chains from one sample sequenced in a study of blood T cell dynamics during melanoma immunotherapy. Generated by immunoSEQ multiplex PCR, the TCRdb table keeps only in-frame clones and is missing some. The sample includes 7,500 to 8,500 clones, 88% of them seen just once. Time point of the sample: week 3, after first cycle of checkpoint inhibitor. Sequencing was performed on blood, taken from a patient treated with checkpoint blockade. The receptor set was obtained from a human donor with melanoma.

This chain connects TRBV7-2 to TRBJ1-2; TRBD1 matches at 7 bases. CDR3 size: 16 residues. Trimming cost V 4 bases and J 5 bases; bases outside gene matches: 13. The germline V gene has CDR1 SGHTA and CDR2 FQGNSA. The CDR3 sequence is CASSSGGAGGRYGYTF. For the CDR3, the DNA is TGTGCCAGCAGCTCAGGGGGGGCCGGAGGGAGGTATGGCTACACCTTC.

The rearrangement joins TRBV4-3 to TRBJ1-4; perhaps TRBD1 as D (5 bases). Germline lookup yields CDR1 LGHNA and CDR2 YSLEER. The CDR3 is made up of 14 amino acids. The ends were cut back, 1 base at V and 7 bases at J, with 10 bases in the middle. CDR3 in DNA: TGCGCCAGCAGCCAAGGGGGGGTCGGTGAAAAACTGTTTTTT. Its protein product is CASSQGGVGEKLFF.